This section outlines one T cell receptor beta chain sequence together with its context. The source of the sample is a study of blood T cell repertoires in COVID-19. About the study: Italy, Spain and the United States were the sources of the convalescent and acute COVID-19 samples. Sample material is recorded as cDNA or gDNA derived from T cells, B-cell-depleted T cells, or PBMCs.

The CDR3 spans 15 residues. Germline assignment: CDR1 MGHRA and CDR2 YSYEKL. Trimming pared 3 bases from V and 2 bases from J, leaving 10 bases between. Measured with immunoSEQ multiplex PCR; TCRdb has only the in-frame clones, and not every one. The sample has under 250,000 clones; about 80% are singletons. Those who participated ranged in age from roughly 18 to 95 years and resided in roughly 26 US areas. Cohort placement rested on clinical history that participants reported themselves. The rearrangement links TRBV4-1 to TRBJ2-2, with a weak D call TRBD2 (6 bases). The sequencing input was PBMCs or T cells enriched from blood (not recorded which). The sequence was obtained from a woman aged 40-49 years with acute COVID-19. The CDR3 DNA sequence: TGCGCCAGCAGCCAGGCGGGGCGTAACACCGGGGAGCTGTTTTTT. It specifies CASSQAGRNTGELFF.